These 15 T cell receptor beta chains share one sample of origin, sequenced in a study of shared clonotypes between healthy human individuals. Assay: immunoSEQ multiplex PCR; the TCRdb copy retains only in-frame clones and omits some. In the table there are 450,000 to 650,000 clones, around 77% of which are singletons. The sequencing sample was made of PBMCs. All receptors come from a woman in her thirties or forties in good health. Some clones in this sample may be carry-over from other donors' samples.

The gene calls are TRBV18 and TRBJ2-7; the match to TRBD1 covers 7 bases. The CDR3 sequence is 16 residues long. V shed 3 bases, J shed 2 bases, and the junction held 10 bases outside the gene matches. The germline CDR1 and CDR2 sequences are KGHSH and LQKENI. For the CDR3, the DNA is TGTGCCAGCTCACCCCCCCGGACAGGAACCACCTACGAGCAGTACTTC. Residues: CASSPPRTGTTYEQYF.

In its sample, this clone was seen once. The rearrangement uses TRBV19 and TRBJ2-3; D remains unclear. Germline V lookup: CDR1 LNHDA, CDR2 SQIVND (reference sequence). The germline V and J ends were trimmed by 7 bases and 2 bases, with 13 bases remaining between them. The length of the CDR3 is 14 residues. The CDR3 DNA follows: TGTGCCAGTACCCCAGGCCGGTACACAGATACGCAGTATTTT. It specifies CASTPGRYTDTQYF.

The CDR3 reads CASSLEVDNEQFF. The CDR3 bases are TGCGCCAGCAGCTTGGAGGTGGATAATGAGCAGTTCTTC. This chain connects TRBV5-1 to TRBJ2-1; D is unclear. V lost 0 bases and J lost 7, with 8 bases in between. This CDR3 is built from 13 residues. The germline gives CDR1 SGHRS, CDR2 YFSETQ.

J is TRBJ2-5 and V is TRBV15, with no clear D. V was clipped by 3 bases and J by 5 bases, with 10 bases between them. The CDR3 length is 13 residues. Germline V CDR1 and CDR2: LNHNV, YYDKDF (reference sequence). The CDR3 region has the DNA TGTGCCACCAGCAGGGCGTTAGAGGAGACCCAGTACTTC. It yields the protein CATSRALEETQYF.

This chain links TRBV14 with TRBJ2-3; no firm D call. Trimming shortened V by 3 bases and J by 5 bases, and 9 bases separated the two germline ends. CDR1 and CDR2 (germline): SGHDN, FVKESK. The CDR3 has 13 amino acids. CDR3 sequence reads: CASSQELLDTQYF. CDR3 coding DNA: TGTGCCAGCAGCCAGGAACTATTAGATACGCAGTATTTT.

The V gene is TRBV7-6, the J gene TRBJ1-2; D is ambiguous. Trimming pared 2 bases from V and 8 bases from J, leaving 12 bases between. Germline V CDR1 and CDR2: SGHVS, FNYEAQ. This CDR3 comprises 13 residues. The CDR3 bases are TGTGCCAGCAGCTTAATGCCGGCGGAGGGCTACACCTTC. Protein: CASSLMPAEGYTF.

V is TRBV5-1 and J is TRBJ1-2, with D tentatively TRBD1 (5 bases). In germline, CDR1 is SGHRS, CDR2 YFSETQ. V lost 3 bases and J 1 base, leaving 10 bases between the germline ends. This CDR3 is 14 amino acids long. The CDR3 here is CASSSGGDNYGYTF. The CDR3 DNA reads TGCGCCAGCAGCTCTGGGGGGGATAACTATGGCTACACCTTC.

The chain is built from TRBV29-1 and TRBJ2-1; 12 nucleotides match TRBD1. CDR1 and CDR2 from the germline V gene are SQVTM and ANQGSEA. V trimming: 4 bases; J trimming: 9 bases; junction bases outside the gene matches: 4. The CDR3 length is 13 residues. The CDR3 DNA reads TGCAGCGTTGTGGGACAGGGGGCCGGTGAGCAGTTCTTC. Translated: CSVVGQGAGEQFF.

This chain connects TRBV4-2 to TRBJ2-7; D unclear. The CDR3 runs to 15 residues. V shed 4 bases and J shed 0 bases, with 13 bases lying between them. The germline gives CDR1 LGHNA, CDR2 YNFKEQ. The CDR3 protein is CASSPPGGNSYEQYF. In nucleotides, the CDR3 is TGTGCCAGCAGCCCCCCGGGTGGCAACTCCTACGAGCAGTACTTC.

The V gene is TRBV5-1, the J gene TRBJ1-5; 9 bases are a match to TRBD1. V shed 0 bases, J shed 6 bases, and the junction held 4 bases outside the gene matches. Germline CDR1 and CDR2: SGHRS and YFSETQ. The CDR3 runs 15 residues. The CDR3 is CASSLEGQGAQPQHF. The CDR3 DNA sequence: TGCGCCAGCAGCTTGGAGGGACAGGGCGCTCAGCCCCAGCATTTT.

This sequence joins TRBV21-1 and TRBJ2-7; the table's D call, TRBD1, has no DNA check behind it. TRBV21-1 is a pseudogene. The CDR3 sequence is 14 residues long. The DNA for the CDR3 is TGTGCCAGCAACCTACAGGGATTCTGGGACGAGCAGTACTTC. As protein: CASNLQGFWDEQYF.

The chain uses TRBV18 and TRBJ2-7; D remains ambiguous. With 3 bases removed from V and 1 base from J, the gap between germline ends came to 13 bases. The CDR3 length is 15 residues. CDR1 is KGHSH, CDR2 LQKENI, per germline. The CDR3: CASSPPLVGSYEQYF. CDR3 coding DNA: TGTGCCAGCTCACCGCCCCTCGTGGGGTCCTACGAGCAGTACTTC.

In this sample, this clone turned up a few times. A much bigger clone sits one base away, suggesting this may be a read error. The same CDR3 arises from other DNA sequences in this sample as well. This sequence joins TRBV18 and TRBJ1-1, with D possibly TRBD1 on 5 matching bases. Looked up from germline, CDR1 is KGHSH and CDR2 is LQKENI. The CDR3 loop spans 12 amino acids. CDR3 nucleotide sequence: TGTGCAAGCTGTTCAGGGACCACTGAAGCTTTCTTT. It codes for CASCSGTTEAFF.

V and J are TRBV2 and TRBJ2-7; 10 bases map to TRBD1. The CDR3 is made up of 14 amino acids. V trimming: 6 bases; J trimming: 3 bases; junction bases outside the gene matches: 5. Germline V CDR1 and CDR2: SNHLY, FYNNEI. The CDR3 DNA sequence: TGTGCCAGCAGCCGGGACAGGGGAGACTACGAGCAGTACTTC. Amino acids: CASSRDRGDYEQYF.

This clone was counted a few times. The chain recombines TRBV19 with TRBJ1-1; TRBD1 might be the D (5 bases). V lost 7 bases to trimming and J lost 9 bases, with 18 bases between them. This CDR3 spans 13 amino acids. Germline CDR1 and CDR2: LNHDA and SQIVND (reference sequence). DNA of the CDR3: TGTGCCAGTATCGACGCTGGGACGACCAAAGCTTTCTTT. Translated: CASIDAGTTKAFF.